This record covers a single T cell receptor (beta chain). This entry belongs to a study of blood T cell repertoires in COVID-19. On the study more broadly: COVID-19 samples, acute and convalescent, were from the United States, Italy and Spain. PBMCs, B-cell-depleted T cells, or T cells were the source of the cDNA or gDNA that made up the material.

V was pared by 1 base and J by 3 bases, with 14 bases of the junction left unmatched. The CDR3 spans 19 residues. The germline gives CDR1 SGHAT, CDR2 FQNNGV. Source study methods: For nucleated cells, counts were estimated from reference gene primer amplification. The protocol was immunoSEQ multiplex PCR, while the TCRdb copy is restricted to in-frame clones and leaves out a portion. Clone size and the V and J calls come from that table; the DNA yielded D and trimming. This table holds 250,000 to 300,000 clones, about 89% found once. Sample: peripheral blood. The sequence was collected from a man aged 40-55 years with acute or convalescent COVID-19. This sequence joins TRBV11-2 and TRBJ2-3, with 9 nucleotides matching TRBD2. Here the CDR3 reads CASSLVRLAGHRITDTQYF. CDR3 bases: TGTGCCAGCAGCTTAGTTAGGCTAGCGGGACATCGTATTACAGATACGCAGTATTTT.